The clone carrying this T cell receptor beta chain appeared many times. Its cognate antigen is unknown. From the 5' RACE reads, TCRdb called clonotypes with MiXCR, one entry per CDR3 protein. The sample gives 400,000 or so distinct CDR3 sequences, 8.5% to 10% of which show up once; 8% to 9.5% is in the top ten. This specimen comes from a study of identical twins. Findings and limits, study-wide: The study based its conclusions on cross-sectional statistical analysis and did not follow the same donors.

Sequencing was performed on naive T cells sorted from blood. This receptor was taken from a woman between 50 and 59 years old in good health.

CDR3 residues: CASSLEGSIGNTIYF. The CDR3 region has the DNA TGCGCCAGCAGCTTGGAAGGCAGCATAGGAAACACCATATATTTT. This chain connects TRBV5-1 to TRBJ1-3, with D unresolved. V shed 0 bases and J shed 4 bases, with 11 bases lying between them. The CDR3 is 15 amino acids. Germline-derived CDR1 and CDR2 are SGHRS and YFSETQ. Supplemented by reference TRBV5-1 and TRBJ1-3, the full variable domain reads KAGVTQTPRYLIKTRGQQVTLSCSPISGHRSVSWYQQTPGQGLQFLFEYFSETQRNKGNFPGRFSGRQFSNSRSEMNVSTLELGDSALYLCASSLEGSIGNTIYFGEGSWLTVV.